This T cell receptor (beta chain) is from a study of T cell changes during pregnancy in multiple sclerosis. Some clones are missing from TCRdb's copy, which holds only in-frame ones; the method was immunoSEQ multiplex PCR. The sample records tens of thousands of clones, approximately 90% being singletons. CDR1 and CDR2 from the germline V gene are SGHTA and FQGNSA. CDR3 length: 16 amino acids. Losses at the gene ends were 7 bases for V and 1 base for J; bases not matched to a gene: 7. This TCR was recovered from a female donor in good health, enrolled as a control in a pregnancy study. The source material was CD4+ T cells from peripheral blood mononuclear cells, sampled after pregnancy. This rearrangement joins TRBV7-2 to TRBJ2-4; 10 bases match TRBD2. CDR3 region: CASTLSGRVAKNIQYF. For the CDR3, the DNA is TGTGCCAGCACACTAAGCGGGAGGGTTGCCAAAAACATTCAGTACTTC.